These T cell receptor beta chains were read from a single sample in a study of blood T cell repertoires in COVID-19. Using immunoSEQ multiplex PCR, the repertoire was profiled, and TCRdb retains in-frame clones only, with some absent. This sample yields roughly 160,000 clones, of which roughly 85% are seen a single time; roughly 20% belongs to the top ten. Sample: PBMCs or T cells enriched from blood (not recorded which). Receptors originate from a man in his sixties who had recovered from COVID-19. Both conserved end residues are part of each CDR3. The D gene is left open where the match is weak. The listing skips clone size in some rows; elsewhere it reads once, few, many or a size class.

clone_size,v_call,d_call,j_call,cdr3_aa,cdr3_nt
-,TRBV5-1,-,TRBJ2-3,CASSLAEQAGFTQYF,TGCGCCAGCAGCTTGGCCGAACAGGCCGGGTTTACGCAGTATTTT
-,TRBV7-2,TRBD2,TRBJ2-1,CASSLAGTSGNEQFF,TGTGCCAGCAGCTTAGCCGGGACTAGCGGCAATGAGCAGTTCTTC
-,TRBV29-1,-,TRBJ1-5,CSVSSLNQPQHF,TGCAGCGTTTCATCACTCAATCAGCCCCAGCATTTT
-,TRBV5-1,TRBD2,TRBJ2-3,CASMLAGSSDTQYF,TGCGCCAGCATGCTAGCGGGGAGTTCAGATACGCAGTATTTT
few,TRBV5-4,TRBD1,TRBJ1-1,CASSFWDRGPNTEAFF,TGTGCCAGCAGCTTTTGGGACAGGGGGCCTAACACTGAAGCTTTCTTT
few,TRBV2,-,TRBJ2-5,CASSDRAQYF,TGTGCCAGCAGTGACCGGGCCCAGTACTTC
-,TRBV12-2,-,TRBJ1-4,CASRLSRGNEKLFF,TGTGCAAGTCGCCTATCTCGGGGTAATGAAAAACTGTTTTTT
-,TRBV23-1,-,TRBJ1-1,CASSQLDRSETEAFF,TGCGCCAGCAGTCAACTTGACAGGTCTGAGACTGAAGCTTTCTTT
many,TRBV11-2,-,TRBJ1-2,CASSLVWGHGYTF,TGTGCCAGCAGCTTAGTGTGGGGGCATGGCTACACCTTC
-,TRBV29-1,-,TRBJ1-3,CSANSGQGNTIYF,TGCAGCGCGAACTCAGGACAGGGAAACACCATATATTTT
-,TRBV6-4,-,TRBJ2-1,CASSSGSYNEQFF,TGTGCCAGCAGTAGCGGCTCCTACAATGAGCAGTTCTTC
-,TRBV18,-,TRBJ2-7,CASSPLLTAEQYF,TGTGCCAGCTCACCACTGTTAACAGCCGAGCAGTACTTC
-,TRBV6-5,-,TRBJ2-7,CASSFLDRGMDEQYF,TGTGCCAGCAGTTTTTTGGACCGCGGGATGGACGAGCAGTACTTC
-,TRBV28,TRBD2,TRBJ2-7,CASSGTSGSYEQYF,TGTGCCAGCAGCGGGACTAGCGGCTCCTACGAGCAGTACTTC
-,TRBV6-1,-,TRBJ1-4,CASSALFGTQGGNEKLFF,TGTGCCAGCAGTGCGTTGTTCGGGACTCAGGGTGGTAATGAAAAACTGTTTTTT
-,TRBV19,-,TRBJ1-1,CASSITATSNTEAFF,TGTGCCAGTAGTATCACCGCCACATCGAACACTGAAGCTTTCTTT
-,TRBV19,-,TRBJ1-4,CASSLPGFNEKLFF,TGTGCCAGTAGTCTGCCAGGGTTTAATGAAAAACTGTTTTTT
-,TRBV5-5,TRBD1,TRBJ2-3,CASSTGQGMGTDTQYF,TGTGCCAGCAGCACAGGACAGGGGATGGGAACAGATACGCAGTATTTT
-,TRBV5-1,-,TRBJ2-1,CASSSGGLDPDEQFF,TGCGCCAGCAGCTCAGGGGGGCTCGACCCCGATGAGCAGTTCTTC
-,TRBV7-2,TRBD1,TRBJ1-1,CASSFAGTANTEAFF,TGTGCCAGCAGCTTCGCCGGGACAGCGAACACTGAAGCTTTCTTT
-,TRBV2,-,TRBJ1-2,CASSGGPGITYGYTF,TGTGCCAGCAGTGGAGGGCCGGGCATAACCTATGGCTACACCTTC
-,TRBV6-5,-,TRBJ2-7,CASGRESSYEQYF,TGTGCCAGCGGGCGCGAGAGCTCCTACGAGCAGTACTTC
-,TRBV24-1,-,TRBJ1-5,CATSDGGLWDQPQHF,TGTGCCACCAGTGACGGGGGGTTGTGGGATCAGCCCCAGCATTTT
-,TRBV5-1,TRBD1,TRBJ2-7,CASSLARDRQVNWEQYF,TGCGCCAGCAGCTTGGCCCGGGACAGGCAGGTCAACTGGGAGCAGTACTTC
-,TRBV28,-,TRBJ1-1,CASSSRGLNTEAFF,TGTGCCAGCAGTAGCAGGGGCCTGAACACTGAAGCTTTCTTT
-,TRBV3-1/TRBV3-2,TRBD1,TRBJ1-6,CASSQGPGGASSPLHF,TGTGCCAGCAGCCAAGGCCCAGGGGGCGCGTCTTCACCCCTCCACTTT
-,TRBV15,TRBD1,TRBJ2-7,CATSRDHGTVSYEQYF,TGTGCCACCAGCAGAGATCACGGGACAGTCTCCTACGAGCAGTACTTC
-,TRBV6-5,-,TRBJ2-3,CASSYSRVTDTQYF,TGTGCCAGCAGTTACTCCCGGGTGACAGATACGCAGTATTTT
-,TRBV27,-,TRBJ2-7,CASGMRGTYEQYF,TGTGCCAGCGGCATGCGGGGAACCTACGAGCAGTACTTC
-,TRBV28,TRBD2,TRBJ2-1,CAIYGTSGSYRREQFF,TGTGCCATCTATGGGACTAGCGGGAGTTACCGCCGGGAGCAGTTCTTC
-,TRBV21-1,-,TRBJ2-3,CASTLGTSGRPATDTQYF,TGTGCCAGCACCCTGGGGACTAGCGGGAGACCGGCCACAGATACGCAGTATTTT
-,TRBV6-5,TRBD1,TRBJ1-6,CASRDRVDTPLHF,TGTGCCAGCAGGGACAGGGTTGATACACCCCTCCACTTT
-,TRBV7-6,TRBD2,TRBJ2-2,CASSRGLAQADTGELFF,TGTGCCAGCAGCCGGGGACTAGCCCAGGCGGACACCGGGGAGCTGTTTTTT